Listed here are 18 T cell receptor beta chains from one sample, sequenced in a study of beta chain features in type 1 diabetes. The study's findings and limits: When Type 1 diabetes patients were examined, their TCRB CDR3s proved moderately but significantly shorter in all four CD4+ subsets.

The antigens for these receptors are not known. All of the isolated RNA was reverse transcribed, so expressed TCRB transcripts were sequenced. Sequenced by immunoSEQ multiplex PCR; TCRdb stores in-frame clones only, minus some. The sample shows 500,000 to 800,000 clones, about an eighth of them seen only once. The sequencing sample was made of naive CD4+ T cells from blood. The receptors shown here come from a man younger than 45 with type 1 diabetes.

This sequence joins TRBV5-1 and TRBJ2-7, with TRBD1 identical over 8 bases. Germline values: CDR1 SGHRS, CDR2 YFSETQ. This CDR3 is 15 amino acids long. The J segment lost 0 bases and the V segment lost 4 bases, leaving 6 bases of the junction unmatched. CDR3 protein: CASSLGQGRSYEQYF. The CDR3 DNA reads TGCGCCAGCAGCCTCGGACAGGGACGCTCCTACGAGCAGTACTTC.

This clone appeared a few times. This rearrangement joins TRBV30 to TRBJ1-3, with D possibly matching TRBD1 (5 bases). This CDR3 has 11 residues. The germline V and J ends were trimmed by 2 bases and 8 bases, with 7 bases remaining between them. In germline, CDR1 is GTSNPN, CDR2 SVGIG (reference sequence). This chain's CDR3 is CAWSKGDTIYF. CDR3 bases: TGTGCCTGGAGTAAAGGGGACACCATATATTTT.

This chain uses TRBV18 with TRBJ2-3; 8 bases are a match to TRBD2. CDR3 length: 16 amino acids. Germline loops: CDR1 KGHSH, CDR2 LQKENI. The V gene end was trimmed by 3 bases and the J gene end by 1 base; junction bases not matched to a gene: 6. The CDR3 coding sequence is TGTGCCAGCTCACCGACCGGGGGGGGCGGCACAGATACGCAGTATTTT. Amino acids: CASSPTGGGGTDTQYF. Combining the CDR3 with reference TRBV18 and TRBJ2-3 gives the whole variable domain NAGVMQNPRHLVRRRGQEARLRCSPMKGHSHVYWYRQLPEEGLKFMVYLQKENIIDESGMPKERFSAEFPKEGPSILRIQQVVRGDSAAYFCASSPTGGGGTDTQYFGPGTRLTVL.

Turning to this clone: Other DNA variants within this sample encode the same CDR3. CDR3 loop: CASSEEGQGYGYTF. The CDR3 DNA reads as TGTGCCAGCAGTGAGGAGGGACAGGGGTATGGCTACACCTTC. The chain uses TRBV2 and TRBJ1-2; 10 bases are shared with TRBD1. With 3 bases clipped from V and 5 bases from J, the junction kept 3 bases outside the gene matches. The CDR3 length is 14 residues. Per germline, CDR1 SNHLY and CDR2 FYNNEI.

This clone showed up just a few times. V gene TRBV7-2 combines with J gene TRBJ2-5; 7 bases fit TRBD1. The CDR3 has 15 amino acids. Germline CDR1 is SGHTA and CDR2 is FQGNSA. Trimming took 3 bases from V and 5 from J; bases not matched to a gene: 9. The CDR3 spells CASSFSGTEGETQYF. The CDR3 DNA follows: TGTGCCAGCAGCTTCTCCGGGACAGAGGGCGAGACCCAGTACTTC.

This clone was picked up one time. This chain uses TRBV27 with TRBJ1-5; TRBD1 aligns across 7 bases. Looked up from germline, CDR1 is MNHEY and CDR2 is SMNVEV (reference sequence). The V gene end was trimmed by 4 bases and the J gene end by 0 bases; junction bases not matched to a gene: 3. The CDR3 totals 15 residues. DNA of the CDR3: TGTGCCAGCAGTTCCGGGACAGTTAGCAATCAGCCCCAGCATTTT. The encoded protein is CASSSGTVSNQPQHF.

The chain carries TRBV14 and TRBJ2-5; possibly TRBD2 for D (5 bases). V lost 5 bases and J lost 0, with 13 bases in between. This CDR3 is built from 15 residues. CDR1 and CDR2 (germline): SGHDN, FVKESK. CDR3 DNA: TGTGCCAGCAGCTCGATGGACTGGAACCAAGAGACCCAGTACTTC. Translating gives CASSSMDWNQETQYF.

This clone was picked up a small number of times. Other DNA sequences in this specimen translate into the identical CDR3. J is TRBJ1-1 and V is TRBV6-5; 7 bases match TRBD1. V was pared by 4 bases and J by 1 base, with 3 bases of the junction left unmatched. Per germline, CDR1 MNHEY and CDR2 SVGAGI. The CDR3 is 14 residues long. The CDR3 is CASSSRTGNTEAFF. The CDR3 DNA is TGTGCCAGCAGTTCGAGGACAGGGAACACTGAAGCTTTCTTT.

The chain employs TRBV9 and TRBJ2-5; 15 bases agree with TRBD2. Germline loops: CDR1 SGDLS, CDR2 YYNGEE. This CDR3 has 16 residues. The trim removed 0 bases at V and 5 bases at J, leaving 2 bases unmatched. The CDR3 region is CASSVAGTSGGETQYF. The CDR3 DNA is TGTGCCAGCAGCGTAGCCGGGACTAGCGGGGGGGAGACCCAGTACTTC.

This clone was counted between two and nine times. The CDR3 sequence: CASSDSFGTVNTEAFF. DNA for the CDR3: TGTGCCAGCAGTGATAGTTTTGGGACAGTGAACACTGAAGCTTTCTTT. V gene TRBV2 combines with J gene TRBJ1-1; 7 nucleotides line up with TRBD1. J lost 0 bases, V lost 3 bases, and 7 bases had no gene match. The CDR3 consists of 16 residues. In germline, CDR1 is SNHLY, CDR2 FYNNEI.

This clone has a handful of counts. The V call is TRBV19, the J call TRBJ1-6; D unresolved. Germline CDR1 LNHDA, CDR2 SQIVND (reference sequence). The CDR3 extends over 14 amino acids. With 5 bases removed from V and 10 bases from J, the gap between germline ends came to 15 bases. The chain's CDR3 is CASSRTQPRSPLHF. CDR3 DNA sequence: TGTGCCAGTAGTCGTACACAACCTCGGTCACCCCTCCACTTT.

V is TRBV7-3 and J is TRBJ1-6; D ambiguous. This CDR3 has 16 residues. V lost 2 bases and J lost 11, with 19 bases in between. Germline V gene lookup returns CDR1 SGHTA and CDR2 FQGTGA. CDR3 DNA: TGTGCCAGCAGCTTAGAAGCAAAGGGAAACGAAGCACCCCTCCACTTT. As protein: CASSLEAKGNEAPLHF.

The rearrangement joins TRBV2 to TRBJ1-5, with 7 positions matching TRBD1. V lost 6 bases to trimming and J lost 1 base; unmatched junction nucleotides: 6. In germline, CDR1 is SNHLY, CDR2 FYNNEI. This CDR3 has 15 residues. The CDR3 DNA follows: TGTGCCAGCAGCCCACAGGGACAGAGCAATCAGCCCCAGCATTTT. Translation: CASSPQGQSNQPQHF.

The rearrangement uses TRBV4-2 and TRBJ2-1, with 11 bases aligning to TRBD1. V lost 4 bases to trimming and J lost 2 bases; unmatched junction nucleotides: 4. The CDR3 is made up of 16 amino acids. CDR1 and CDR2 from the germline V gene are LGHNA and YNFKEQ. The CDR3 protein is CASSRVGQGAYNEQFF. CDR3 nucleotide sequence: TGTGCCAGCAGCCGCGTGGGACAGGGGGCCTACAATGAGCAGTTCTTC.

This clone was seen only a few times. This sequence joins TRBV9 and TRBJ2-7; no reliable D call. This CDR3 spans 15 amino acids. Germline V CDR1 and CDR2: SGDLS, YYNGEE. V was shortened by 0 bases and J by 1 base, with 11 bases between the two germline ends. CDR3 sequence: CASSVGTDLSYEQYF. As DNA, the CDR3 is TGTGCCAGCAGCGTAGGGACGGATTTATCCTACGAGCAGTACTTC.

The V gene is TRBV18, the J gene TRBJ1-4; D is unresolved. Trimming stripped 3 bases from V and 6 bases from J, with 8 bases between. CDR1 and CDR2 (germline): KGHSH, LQKENI. CDR3 length equals 13 residues. For the CDR3, the DNA is TGTGCCAGCTCACCGCAGGAGGATGAAAAACTGTTTTTT. It encodes CASSPQEDEKLFF.

In this sample, this clone turned up a few times. This chain joins TRBV5-6 and TRBJ1-6; D is perhaps TRBD1 (5 bases). With 5 bases removed from V and 14 bases from J, the gap between germline ends came to 23 bases. Germline lookup yields CDR1 SGHDT and CDR2 YYEEEE. CDR3 size: 15 residues. Here the CDR3 reads CASSIPGTGPSSLHF. Here the CDR3 DNA reads TGTGCCAGCAGTATCCCCGGGACGGGACCTTCTTCCCTCCACTTT.

V gene TRBV7-2 combines with J gene TRBJ2-2; TRBD2 aligns across 9 bases. V lost 3 bases to trimming and J lost 1 base; unmatched junction nucleotides: 3. Germline V gene lookup returns CDR1 SGHTA and CDR2 FQGNSA. The CDR3 loop spans 16 amino acids. CDR3 coding DNA: TGTGCCAGCAGCTTTCTAGCGGGGCTGAACACCGGGGAGCTGTTTTTT. It encodes CASSFLAGLNTGELFF.